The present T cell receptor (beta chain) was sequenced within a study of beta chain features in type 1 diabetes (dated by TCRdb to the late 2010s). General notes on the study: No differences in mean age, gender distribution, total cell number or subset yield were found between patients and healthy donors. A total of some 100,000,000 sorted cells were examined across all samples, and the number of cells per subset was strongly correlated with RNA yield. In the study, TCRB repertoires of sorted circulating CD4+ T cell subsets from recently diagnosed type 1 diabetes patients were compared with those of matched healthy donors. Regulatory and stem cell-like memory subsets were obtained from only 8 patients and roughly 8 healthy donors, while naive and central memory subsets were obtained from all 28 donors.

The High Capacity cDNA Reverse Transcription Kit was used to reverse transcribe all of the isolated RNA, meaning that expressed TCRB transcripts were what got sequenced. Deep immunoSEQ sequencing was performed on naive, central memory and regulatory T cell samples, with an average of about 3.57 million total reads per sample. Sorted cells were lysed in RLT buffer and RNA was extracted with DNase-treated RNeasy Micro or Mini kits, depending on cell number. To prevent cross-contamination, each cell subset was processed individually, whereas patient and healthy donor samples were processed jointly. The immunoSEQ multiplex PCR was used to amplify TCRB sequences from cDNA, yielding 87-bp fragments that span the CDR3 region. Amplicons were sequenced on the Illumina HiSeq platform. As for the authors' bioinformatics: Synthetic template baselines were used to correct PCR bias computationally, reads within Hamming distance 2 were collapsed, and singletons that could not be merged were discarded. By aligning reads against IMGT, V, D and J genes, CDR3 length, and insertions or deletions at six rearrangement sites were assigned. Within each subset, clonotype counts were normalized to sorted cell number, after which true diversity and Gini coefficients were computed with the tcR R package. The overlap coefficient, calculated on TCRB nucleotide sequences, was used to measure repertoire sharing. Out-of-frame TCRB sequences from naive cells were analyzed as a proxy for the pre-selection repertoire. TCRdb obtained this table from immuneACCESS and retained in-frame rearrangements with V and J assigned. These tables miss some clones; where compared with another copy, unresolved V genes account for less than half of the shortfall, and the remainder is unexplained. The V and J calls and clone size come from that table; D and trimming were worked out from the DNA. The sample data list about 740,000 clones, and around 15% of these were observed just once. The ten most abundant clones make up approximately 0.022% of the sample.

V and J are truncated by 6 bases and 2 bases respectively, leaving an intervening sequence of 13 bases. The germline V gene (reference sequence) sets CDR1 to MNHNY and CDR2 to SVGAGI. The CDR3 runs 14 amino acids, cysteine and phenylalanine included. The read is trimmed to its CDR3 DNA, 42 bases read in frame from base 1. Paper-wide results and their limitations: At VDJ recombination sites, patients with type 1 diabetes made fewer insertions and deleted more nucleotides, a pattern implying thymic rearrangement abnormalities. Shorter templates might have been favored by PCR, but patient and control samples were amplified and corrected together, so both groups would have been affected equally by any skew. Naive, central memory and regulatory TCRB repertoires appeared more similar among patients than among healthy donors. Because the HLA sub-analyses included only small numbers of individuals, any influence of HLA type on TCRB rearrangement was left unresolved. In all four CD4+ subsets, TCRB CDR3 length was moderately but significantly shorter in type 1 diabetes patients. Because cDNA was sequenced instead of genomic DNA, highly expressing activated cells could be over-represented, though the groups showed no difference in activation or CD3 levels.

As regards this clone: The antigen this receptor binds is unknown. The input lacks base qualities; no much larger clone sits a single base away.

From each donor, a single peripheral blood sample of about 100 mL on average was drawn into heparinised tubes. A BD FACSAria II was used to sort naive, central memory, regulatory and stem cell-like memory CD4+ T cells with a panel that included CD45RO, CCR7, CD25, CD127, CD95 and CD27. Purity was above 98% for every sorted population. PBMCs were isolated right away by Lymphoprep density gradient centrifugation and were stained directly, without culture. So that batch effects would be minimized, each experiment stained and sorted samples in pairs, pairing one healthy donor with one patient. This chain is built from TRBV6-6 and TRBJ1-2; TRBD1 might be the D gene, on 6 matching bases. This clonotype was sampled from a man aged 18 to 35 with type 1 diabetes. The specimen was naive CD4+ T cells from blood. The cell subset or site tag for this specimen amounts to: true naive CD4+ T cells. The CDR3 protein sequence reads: CASSNDQGNYGYTF. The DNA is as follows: TGTGCCAGCAGCAACGATCAGGGGAACTATGGCTACACCTTC.